Listed below are T cell receptor beta chains from one sample, sequenced in a study of memory CD4+ T cells and cytomegalovirus serostatus. Data came from immunoSEQ multiplex PCR; TCRdb stores just in-frame clones and leaves some out. The data hold roughly 48,000 clones, with 80% observed a single time. The sequenced sample consisted of memory CD4+ T cells from blood. The source is an adult in good health and CMV-seropositive. Both conserved end residues are trimmed from each CDR3. Each record gives: CDR3 length, D gene, V gene, J gene, CDR3 protein. D genes are given only for firm matches.

>15|TRBD2|TRBV19|TRBJ2-1
ASSRVSTSGGYNEQF
>13|TRBD1|TRBV5-5|TRBJ2-5
ASSGDRGSQETQY
>18|TRBD2|TRBV29-1|TRBJ2-5
SVVTGQGGLAGFLGETQY
>14|-|TRBV6-4|TRBJ1-6
ASRDTDRAPNSPLH
>11|-|TRBV5-4|TRBJ2-4
ASSLDSENIQY
>11|-|TRBV25-1|TRBJ1-1
ASRREGYTEAF
>13|-|TRBV14|TRBJ2-2
ASSQGSRHTGELF
>12|-|TRBV7-2|TRBJ2-4
ASSSLGHGNIQY
>12|-|TRBV6-1|TRBJ1-2
ASSDWGIGYGYT
>14|TRBD1|TRBV5-4|TRBJ1-1
ASSYGQGIRYTEAF
>13|TRBD1|TRBV7-2|TRBJ1-5
ASSRTGRGNQPQH
>14|-|TRBV28|TRBJ2-7
ASNKARGPLPYEQY
>13|TRBD1|TRBV5-6|TRBJ2-5
ASSFLDRAQETQY
>13|-|TRBV5-6|TRBJ1-6
ASSSPPGVNSPLH
>13|TRBD1|TRBV5-1|TRBJ2-7
ASSISPGQGNEQY
>11|-|TRBV2|TRBJ1-1
ASSAAGNTEAF
>12|TRBD1|TRBV7-9|TRBJ1-1
ASSLGDRAAEAF
>11|-|TRBV14|TRBJ2-5
ASSQDIRDRLY
>12|-|TRBV29-1|TRBJ1-1
SARGGVLGTEAF
>11|-|TRBV7-2|TRBJ1-2
ASSYPQDYGYT
>16|TRBD2|TRBV18|TRBJ2-4
ASKTKGLAGDAKNIQY
>13|TRBD1|TRBV5-1|TRBJ1-6
ASSDEGQGNSPLH
>10|-|TRBV15|TRBJ1-2
ATSATDRRIF
>12|-|TRBV28|TRBJ2-7
ASSPGGSSYEQY
>17|TRBD2|TRBV5-4|TRBJ2-2
ASSSPQREGPGNTGELF
>11|-|TRBV28|TRBJ2-1
AGMKRSYNEQF
>12|TRBD1|TRBV5-6|TRBJ1-2
ASSVDRGIYGYT
>13|-|TRBV6-6|TRBJ2-2
ASSSQGGVSGELF
>13|TRBD2|TRBV28|TRBJ2-1
ASQGGLAGVREQF
>14|TRBD1|TRBV13|TRBJ2-5
ASSPRTGGVQETQY
>14|TRBD2|TRBV7-2|TRBJ2-3
ASSLVGTSATDTQY
>14|-|TRBV19|TRBJ1-5
ASSPIKVLSNQPQH
>16|TRBD2|TRBV7-6|TRBJ2-1
ASSLVPNRAGTYNEQF
>11|TRBD1|TRBV2|TRBJ1-1
ASRDRANTEAF
>13|TRBD1|TRBV25-1|TRBJ1-6
ASTPYDRDNSPLH
>15|TRBD1|TRBV10-2|TRBJ2-2
ASSALSQGAPTGELF
>13|TRBD1|TRBV10-3|TRBJ1-2
AISDPGQGAGGYT
>13|TRBD2|TRBV28|TRBJ2-7
ASSLGTSGRWVQY
>13|-|TRBV5-1|TRBJ1-1
ASSDLGGMNTEAF
>12|-|TRBV6-4|TRBJ2-2
ASSTGPSTGELF
>9|-|TRBV20-1|TRBJ2-1
SARGWTGVF
>12|-|TRBV28|TRBJ1-4
AISKGGRYEKLF
>13|-|TRBV4-1|TRBJ2-3
ASSQGQTSTDTQY
>14|TRBD2|TRBV7-2|TRBJ2-1
ASSPWTSGGAREQF
>12|-|TRBV15|TRBJ1-1
ATSRDRGGTEAF
>13|-|TRBV18|TRBJ2-1
ASSPQKGRSNEQF
>12|TRBD1|TRBV9|TRBJ1-5
ASSDGTGPQPQH